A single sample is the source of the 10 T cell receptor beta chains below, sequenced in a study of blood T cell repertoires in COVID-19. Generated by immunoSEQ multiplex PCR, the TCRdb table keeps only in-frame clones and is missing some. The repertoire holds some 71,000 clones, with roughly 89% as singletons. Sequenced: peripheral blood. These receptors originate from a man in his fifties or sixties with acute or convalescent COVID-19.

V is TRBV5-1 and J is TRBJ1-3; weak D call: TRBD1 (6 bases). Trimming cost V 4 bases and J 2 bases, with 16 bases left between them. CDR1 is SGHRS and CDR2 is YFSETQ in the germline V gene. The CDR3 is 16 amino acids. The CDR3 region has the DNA TGCGCCAGCAGCACGGAGGCAGGGGTAGCTGGAAACACCATATATTTT. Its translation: CASSTEAGVAGNTIYF.

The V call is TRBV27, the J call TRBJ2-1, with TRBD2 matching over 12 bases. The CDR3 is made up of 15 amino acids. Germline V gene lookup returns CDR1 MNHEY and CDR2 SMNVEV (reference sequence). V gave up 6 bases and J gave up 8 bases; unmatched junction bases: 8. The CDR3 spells CASSSTSGSFHEQFF. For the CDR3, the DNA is TGTGCCAGCAGCTCGACTAGCGGGAGCTTCCATGAGCAGTTCTTC.

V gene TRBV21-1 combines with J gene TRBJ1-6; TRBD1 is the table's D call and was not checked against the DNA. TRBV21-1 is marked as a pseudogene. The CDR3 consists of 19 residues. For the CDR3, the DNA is TGTGCCAGCAGCAAAGTTAGAAAAAGGAGACAGGGGAAAGGATCACCCCTCCACTTT. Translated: CASSKVRKRRQGKGSPLHF.

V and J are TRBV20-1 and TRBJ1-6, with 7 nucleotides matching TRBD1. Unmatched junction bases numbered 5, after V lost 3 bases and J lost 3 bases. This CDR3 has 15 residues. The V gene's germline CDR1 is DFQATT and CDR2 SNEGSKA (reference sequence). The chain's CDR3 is CSASYRDSYNSPLHF. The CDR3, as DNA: TGCAGTGCTAGTTATCGGGACAGCTATAATTCACCCCTCCACTTT.

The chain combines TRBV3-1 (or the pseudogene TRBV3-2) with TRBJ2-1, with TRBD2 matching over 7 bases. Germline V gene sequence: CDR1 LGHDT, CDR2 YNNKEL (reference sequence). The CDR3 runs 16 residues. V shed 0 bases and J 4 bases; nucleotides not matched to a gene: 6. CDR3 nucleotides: TGTGCCAGCAGCCAAGATCCTAGCGGAGGGTACAATGAGCAGTTCTTC. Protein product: CASSQDPSGGYNEQFF.

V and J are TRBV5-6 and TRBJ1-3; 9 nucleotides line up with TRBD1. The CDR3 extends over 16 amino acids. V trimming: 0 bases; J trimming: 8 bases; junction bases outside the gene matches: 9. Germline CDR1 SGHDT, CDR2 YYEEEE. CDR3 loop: CASSLVPGQGVDTIYF. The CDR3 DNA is TGTGCCAGCAGCTTGGTTCCGGGACAGGGTGTAGACACCATATATTTT.

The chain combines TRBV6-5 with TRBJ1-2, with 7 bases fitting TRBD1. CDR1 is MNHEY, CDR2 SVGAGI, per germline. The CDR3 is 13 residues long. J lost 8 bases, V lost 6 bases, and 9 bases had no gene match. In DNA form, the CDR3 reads TGTGCCAGCAGCCAACCGGGACAGAGAGGCTACACCTTC. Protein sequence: CASSQPGQRGYTF.

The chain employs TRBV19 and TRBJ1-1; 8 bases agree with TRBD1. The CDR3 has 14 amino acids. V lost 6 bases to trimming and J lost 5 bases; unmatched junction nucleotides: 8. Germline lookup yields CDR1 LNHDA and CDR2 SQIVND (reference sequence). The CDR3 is CASSPTGVGTEAFF. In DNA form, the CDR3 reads TGTGCCAGTAGCCCGACAGGGGTGGGAACTGAAGCTTTCTTT.

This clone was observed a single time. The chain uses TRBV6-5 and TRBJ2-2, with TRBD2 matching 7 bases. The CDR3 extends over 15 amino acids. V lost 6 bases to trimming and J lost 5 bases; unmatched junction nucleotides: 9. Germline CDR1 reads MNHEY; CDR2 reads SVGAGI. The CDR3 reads CASSPLAENTGELFF. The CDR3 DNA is TGTGCCAGCAGCCCGCTAGCGGAAAATACCGGGGAGCTGTTTTTT.

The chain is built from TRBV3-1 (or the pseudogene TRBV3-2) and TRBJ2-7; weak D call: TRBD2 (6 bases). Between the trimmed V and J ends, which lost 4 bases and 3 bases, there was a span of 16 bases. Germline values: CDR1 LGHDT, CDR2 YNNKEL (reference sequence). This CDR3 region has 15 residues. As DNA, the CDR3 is TGTGCCAGCAGCCCGTCGGCGGGGTTGTTCTACGAGCAGTACTTC. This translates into CASSPSAGLFYEQYF.